Listed below are T cell receptor beta chains from one sample, sequenced in a study of immune evolution from preneoplasia to lung adenocarcinoma. This table comes from immunoSEQ multiplex PCR, and its TCRdb copy is limited to in-frame clones, with some not included. The sample carries about 5,000 clones, 70% to 90% recorded once. The sequencing input was FFPE adjacent normal lung tissue. Source of these receptors: an older donor with lung adenocarcinoma. Both conserved end residues are part of each CDR3. The D gene is left open where the match is weak. Only some rows state a clone size, as once, few, many or a class for expanded clones.

V gene	CDR3 length	J gene	clone size	D gene	CDR3 DNA	CDR3 protein
TRBV27	12	TRBJ2-1	NA	NA	TGTGCCAGCAGTAGTAACTCGGATGAGCAGTTCTTC	CASSSNSDEQFF
TRBV2	14	TRBJ2-1	NA	NA	TGTGCCAGCAGTGATAAGACAGCCTACAATGAGCAGTTCTTC	CASSDKTAYNEQFF
TRBV29-1	14	TRBJ1-5	NA	TRBD1	TGCAGCGTTGCACAGGGGGCGAGCAATCAGCCCCAGCATTTT	CSVAQGASNQPQHF
TRBV6-1	17	TRBJ2-7	NA	TRBD2	TGTGCCAGCAGTGATAAGGGTCCAGAGAGACTAGCGTCCCGGCAGTACTTC	CASSDKGPERLASRQYF
TRBV5-4	12	TRBJ2-1	NA	NA	TGTGCCAGCAGCTCCACCTACAATGAGCAGTTCTTC	CASSSTYNEQFF
TRBV18	17	TRBJ2-1	NA	TRBD2	TGTGCCAGCTCACCATCTTTAGGGACTAGCGCATTCCGTGAGCAGTTCTTC	CASSPSLGTSAFREQFF
TRBV27	17	TRBJ1-4	NA	NA	TGTGCCAGCAGTTTAGGGCCTACACGAACAACTAATGAAAAACTGTTTTTT	CASSLGPTRTTNEKLFF
TRBV11-3	12	TRBJ2-7	NA	NA	TGTGCCAGCAGCTTAGACGGGAGAGAGCAGTACTTC	CASSLDGREQYF
TRBV30	14	TRBJ1-2	NA	NA	TGTGCCTGGAACCAACAGGGCTACTTCTATGGCTACACCTTC	CAWNQQGYFYGYTF
TRBV29-1	14	TRBJ2-1	NA	TRBD2	TGCAGTTTAGACGGGGGGGCAGGCTACAATGAGCAGTTCTTC	CSLDGGAGYNEQFF
TRBV9	18	TRBJ1-2	NA	TRBD1	TGTGCCAGCAGCGCTCAAGTTAAGGGACAGTCTACGGGCTATGGCTACACCTTC	CASSAQVKGQSTGYGYTF
TRBV10-3	14	TRBJ2-1	NA	NA	TGTGCCATCAGTGAGTCTGGCCCCCTCAATGAGCAGTTCTTC	CAISESGPLNEQFF
TRBV29-1	14	TRBJ2-2	NA	TRBD1	TGCAGCGTTGGCGGACAGGGGGACACCGGGGAGCTGTTTTTT	CSVGGQGDTGELFF
TRBV6-6	15	TRBJ1-4	NA	TRBD1	TGTGCCAGCAGGCCGGACAGGGTGTGGGATGAAAAACTGTTTTTT	CASRPDRVWDEKLFF
TRBV2	12	TRBJ2-7	NA	NA	TGTGCCAGCATGCCAGGGTTCTACGAGCAGTACTTC	CASMPGFYEQYF
TRBV9	14	TRBJ2-5	NA	TRBD2	TGTGCCAGCAGCCGACTAGCGGGAGTAGAGACCCAGTACTTC	CASSRLAGVETQYF
TRBV2	14	TRBJ1-1	once	NA	TGTGCCAGCAGCCCAGGGATCATGAACACTGAAGCTTTCTTT	CASSPGIMNTEAFF
TRBV5-1	13	TRBJ2-7	NA	NA	TGCGCCAGCAGCGCAGGGACCGCGGACGAGCAGTACTTC	CASSAGTADEQYF
TRBV28	17	TRBJ2-3	NA	NA	TGTGCCAGCATCCCTCTCCCCGGGGGAAGAGGGACAGATACGCAGTATTTT	CASIPLPGGRGTDTQYF
TRBV11-2	14	TRBJ2-7	NA	TRBD2	TGTGCCAGCAGCCTACTAGCGGGAGAGGCCGAGCAGTACTTC	CASSLLAGEAEQYF
TRBV9	15	TRBJ2-1	NA	TRBD2	TGTGCCAGCAGCCGCCGACTAGCGGGAGTATCTGAGCAGTTCTTC	CASSRRLAGVSEQFF
TRBV29-1	15	TRBJ2-7	NA	TRBD1	TGCAGCGTTGTCCCCACCGGGACAGGGGACATCGAGCAGTACTTC	CSVVPTGTGDIEQYF
TRBV4-1	15	TRBJ1-5	NA	NA	TGCGCCAGCAGCCAAGATGCGGTCGGGGAACAGCCCCAGCATTTT	CASSQDAVGEQPQHF
TRBV2	11	TRBJ1-2	NA	NA	TGTGCCGCTGGTGGGGGGGATGGCTACACCTTC	CAAGGGDGYTF
TRBV19	14	TRBJ2-1	NA	NA	TGTGCCAGTAACCGAGGGGGAGGGGGCAATGAGCAGTTCTTC	CASNRGGGGNEQFF
TRBV9	16	TRBJ1-2	NA	TRBD1	TGTGCCAGCAGCGCAGCAACAGGGGGCAGCGGCTATGGCTACACCTTC	CASSAATGGSGYGYTF
TRBV14	15	TRBJ2-1	NA	TRBD2	TGTGCCAGCAGCCAGACTAGCGGGAGAAGGGATGAGCAGTTCTTC	CASSQTSGRRDEQFF
TRBV7-9	13	TRBJ2-1	few	TRBD1	TGTGCCAGCAGCCGAGGGGGCGGAAATGAGCAGTTCTTC	CASSRGGGNEQFF
TRBV7-6	18	TRBJ2-1	large	TRBD2	TGTGCCAGCAGCCTCGGGACTAGCGGACCTGGGGCCTTAGATGAGCAGTTCTTC	CASSLGTSGPGALDEQFF